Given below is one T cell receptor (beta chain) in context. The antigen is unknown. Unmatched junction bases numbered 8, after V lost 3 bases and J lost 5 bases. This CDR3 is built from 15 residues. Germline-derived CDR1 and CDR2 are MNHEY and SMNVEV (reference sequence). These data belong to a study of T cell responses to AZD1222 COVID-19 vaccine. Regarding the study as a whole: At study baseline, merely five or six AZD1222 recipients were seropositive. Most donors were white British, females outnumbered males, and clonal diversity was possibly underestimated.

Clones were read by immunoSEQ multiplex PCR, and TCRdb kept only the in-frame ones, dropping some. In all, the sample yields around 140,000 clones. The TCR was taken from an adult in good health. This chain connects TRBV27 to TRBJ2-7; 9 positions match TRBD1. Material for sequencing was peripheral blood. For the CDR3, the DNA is TGTGCCAGCAGTTTCGGGACAGGGAGGGCCCACGAGCAGTACTTC. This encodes CASSFGTGRAHEQYF.